The present T cell receptor (beta chain) was sequenced within a study of PD-L1 blockade in urothelial cancer. Study details: The patients' atezolizumab therapy, 1,200 mg intravenously every 3 weeks, started in the mid-2010s. The study recovered a median of around 150,000 T cells per blood sample.

Spiked synthetic TCR analogs estimated absolute template abundance per PCR. Generated by immunoSEQ multiplex PCR, the TCRdb table keeps only in-frame clones and is missing some. This table holds some 100,000 clones, about 91% found once. The V gene's germline CDR1 is KGHSH and CDR2 LQKENI. V was clipped by 4 bases and J by 7 bases; unmatched bases: 10. This CDR3 is 15 amino acids long. The sequencing used PBMCs, collected around atezolizumab (anti-PD-L1) treatment. This sequence joins TRBV18 and TRBJ2-7; 10 bases agree with TRBD2. The sequence was obtained from an elderly woman with urothelial cancer. CDR3 nucleotides: TGTGCCAGCTCACGAGAAGCGGGAGGGCCGAGGGAGCAGTACTTC. The encoded protein is CASSREAGGPREQYF.